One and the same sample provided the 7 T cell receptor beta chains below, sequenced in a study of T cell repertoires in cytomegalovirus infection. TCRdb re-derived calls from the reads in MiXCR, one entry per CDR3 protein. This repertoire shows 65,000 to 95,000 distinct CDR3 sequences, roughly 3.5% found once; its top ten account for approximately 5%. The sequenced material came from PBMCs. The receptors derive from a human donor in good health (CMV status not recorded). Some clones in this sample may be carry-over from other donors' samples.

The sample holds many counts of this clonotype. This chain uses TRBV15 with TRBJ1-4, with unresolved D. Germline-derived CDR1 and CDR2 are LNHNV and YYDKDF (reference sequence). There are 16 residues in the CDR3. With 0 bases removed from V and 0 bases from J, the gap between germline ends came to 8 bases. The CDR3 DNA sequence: TGTGCCACCAGCAGAGACAGCCCCGCAACTAATGAAAAACTGTTTTTT. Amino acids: CATSRDSPATNEKLFF.

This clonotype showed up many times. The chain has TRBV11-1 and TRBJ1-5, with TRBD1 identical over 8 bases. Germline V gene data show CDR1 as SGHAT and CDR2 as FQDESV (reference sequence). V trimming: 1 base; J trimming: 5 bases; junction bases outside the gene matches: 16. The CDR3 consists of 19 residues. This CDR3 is CASSLVGTGRRTNHQPQHF. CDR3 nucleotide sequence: TGTGCCAGCAGCTTAGTCGGGACAGGCCGGCGGACAAATCATCAGCCCCAGCATTTT.

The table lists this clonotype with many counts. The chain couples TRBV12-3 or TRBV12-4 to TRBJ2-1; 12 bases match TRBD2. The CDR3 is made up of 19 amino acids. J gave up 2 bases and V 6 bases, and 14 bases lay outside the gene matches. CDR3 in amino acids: CASRKWLAGGRVTYNEQFF. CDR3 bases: TGTGCCAGCAGGAAGTGGCTAGCGGGGGGGCGGGTCACCTACAATGAGCAGTTCTTC.

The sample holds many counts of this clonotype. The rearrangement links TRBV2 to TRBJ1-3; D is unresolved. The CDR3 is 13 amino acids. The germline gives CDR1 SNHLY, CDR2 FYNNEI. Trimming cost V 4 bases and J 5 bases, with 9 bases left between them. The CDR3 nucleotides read TGTGCCAGCAGTGTTGAAGGGAGAAACACCATATATTTT. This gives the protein CASSVEGRNTIYF.

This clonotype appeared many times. Written as DNA, the CDR3 is TGTGCCAGCAGTGAAGAGACAGATAACCCCTACACCATATATTTT. It codes for CASSEETDNPYTIYF. The chain links TRBV2 to TRBJ1-3; TRBD1 might be the D (5 bases). CDR3 size: 15 residues. The germline gives CDR1 SNHLY, CDR2 FYNNEI. With 1 base removed from V and 8 bases from J, the gap between germline ends came to 15 bases.

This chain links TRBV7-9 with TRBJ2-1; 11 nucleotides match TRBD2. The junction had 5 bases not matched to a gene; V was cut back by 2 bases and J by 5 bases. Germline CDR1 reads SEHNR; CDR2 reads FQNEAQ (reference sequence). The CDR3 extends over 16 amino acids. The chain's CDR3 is CASSLMGLAEHNEQFF. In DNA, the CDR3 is TGTGCCAGCAGCTTAATGGGACTAGCGGAACACAATGAGCAGTTCTTC. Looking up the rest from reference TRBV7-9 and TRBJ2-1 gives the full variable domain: DTGVSQNPRHKITKRGQNVTFRCDPISEHNRLYWYRQTLGQGPEFLTYFQNEAQLEKSRLLSDRFSAERPKGSFSTLEIQRTEQGDSAMYLCASSLMGLAEHNEQFFGPGTRLTVL.

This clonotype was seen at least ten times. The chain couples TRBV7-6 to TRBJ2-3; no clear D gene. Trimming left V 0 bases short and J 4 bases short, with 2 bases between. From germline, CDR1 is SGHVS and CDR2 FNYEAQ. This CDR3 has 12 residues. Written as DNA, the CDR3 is TGTGCCAGCAGCTTAGCAGCAGATACGCAGTATTTT. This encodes CASSLAADTQYF.